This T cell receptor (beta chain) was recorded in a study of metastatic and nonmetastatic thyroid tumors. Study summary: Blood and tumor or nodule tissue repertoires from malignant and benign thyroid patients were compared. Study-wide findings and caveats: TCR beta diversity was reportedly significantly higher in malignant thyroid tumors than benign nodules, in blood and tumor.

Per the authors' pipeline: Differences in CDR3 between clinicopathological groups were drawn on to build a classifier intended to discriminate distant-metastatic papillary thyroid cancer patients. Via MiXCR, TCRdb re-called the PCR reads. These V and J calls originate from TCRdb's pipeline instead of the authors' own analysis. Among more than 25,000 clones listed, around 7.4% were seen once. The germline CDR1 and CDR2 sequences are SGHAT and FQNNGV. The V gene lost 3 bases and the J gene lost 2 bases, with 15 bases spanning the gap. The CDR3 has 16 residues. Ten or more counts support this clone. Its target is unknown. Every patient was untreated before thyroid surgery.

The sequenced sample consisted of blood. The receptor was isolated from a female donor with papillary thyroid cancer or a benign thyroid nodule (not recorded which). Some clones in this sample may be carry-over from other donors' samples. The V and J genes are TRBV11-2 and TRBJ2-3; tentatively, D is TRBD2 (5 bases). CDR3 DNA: TGTGCCAGCAGCTTTTTGGACTTACAGTTCACAGATACGCAGTATTTT. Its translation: CASSFLDLQFTDTQYF.